A single sample is the source of the 9 T cell receptor beta chains below, sequenced in a study of cytomegalovirus exposure and HLA in healthy donors. The PCR had 60 Vbeta and 13 Jbeta primers. The table came from immunoSEQ multiplex PCR; TCRdb's copy has only in-frame clones and leaves some out. The sample records about 92,000 clones, roughly 80% being singletons. The sequenced sample was PBMCs. The receptor source for this set is a girl aged 2 to 9 in good health and CMV-seropositive.

J is TRBJ1-6 and V is TRBV29-1; a possible D gene is TRBD1 (5 bases). The CDR3 has 12 amino acids. The germline V gene has CDR1 SQVTM and CDR2 ANQGSEA. Trimming removed 4 bases at V and 8 bases at J, with 9 bases between. The CDR3 DNA follows: TGCAGCGTTGGAGCGGGGGATTCACCCCTCCACTTT. It translates to CSVGAGDSPLHF.

The rearrangement joins TRBV7-2 to TRBJ1-4; 10 positions match TRBD1. Trimming cost V 5 bases and J 5 bases; bases outside gene matches: 8. Germline V gene data show CDR1 as SGHTA and CDR2 as FQGNSA. The CDR3 runs to 16 residues. CDR3 loop: CASSLTGGLVNEKLFF. The CDR3 bases are TGTGCCAGCAGCCTGACAGGGGGCCTTGTCAATGAAAAACTGTTTTTT.

The CDR3 sequence: CASSFRYSTVQETQYF. CDR3 DNA sequence: TGTGCCAGCAGCTTCCGGTACTCGACAGTCCAAGAGACCCAGTACTTC. The V call is TRBV11-3, the J call TRBJ2-5; D is perhaps TRBD1 (5 bases). This CDR3 has 16 amino acids. V gave up 3 bases and J gave up 1 base, with 15 bases separating them. The germline V gene has CDR1 SGHNT and CDR2 YENEEA.

This clone was seen a handful of times. Other DNA sequences in the sample encode the same CDR3. The J gene is TRBJ2-7, the V gene TRBV7-9, with D hard to call. Germline loops: CDR1 SEHNR, CDR2 FQNEAQ (reference sequence). Deletions cut 1 base from V and 4 bases from J, with 5 bases between. CDR3 length: 12 amino acids. In DNA, the CDR3 is TGTGCCAGCAGCTTAGGAGTGTACGAGCAGTACTTC. Its translation: CASSLGVYEQYF.

This chain uses TRBV6-6 with TRBJ1-3, with 7 bases matching TRBD1. The CDR3 length is 16 residues. CDR1 and CDR2 (germline): MNHNY, SVGAGI (reference sequence). J was trimmed by 5 bases and V by 2 bases; bases with no gene match: 9. The CDR3 here is CASSYLTGDFRNTIYF. CDR3 coding DNA: TGTGCCAGCAGTTACCTTACAGGGGATTTTAGAAACACCATATATTTT.

The gene calls are TRBV4-1 and TRBJ1-5; the D gene is possibly TRBD1 (6 bases). The CDR3 has 18 amino acids. Germline-derived CDR1 and CDR2 are MGHRA and YSYEKL. The V end was cut by 0 bases, the J end by 3 bases, with 18 bases between. The CDR3 region has the DNA TGCGCCAGCAGCCAAGATCCGTTGGGAGGGGGGATCAATCAGCCCCAGCATTTT. This sequence encodes CASSQDPLGGGINQPQHF.

The chain recombines TRBV29-1 with TRBJ1-4, with D possibly TRBD1 on 6 matching bases. Trimming removed 7 bases from V and 8 bases from J, with 14 bases in between. This CDR3 comprises 12 residues. CDR1 is SQVTM and CDR2 is ANQGSEA in the germline V gene. The chain's CDR3 is CSAWARGEKLFF. CDR3 nucleotides: TGCAGCGCCTGGGCCAGGGGAGAAAAACTGTTTTTT.

The rearrangement joins TRBV7-9 to TRBJ2-3; D gene uncertain. The CDR3 is made up of 11 amino acids. Trimming took off 5 bases at V and 2 bases at J, with 2 bases between the two ends. CDR1 and CDR2 (germline): SEHNR, FQNEAQ (reference sequence). The CDR3 here is CASSLTDTQYF. DNA of the CDR3: TGTGCCAGCAGCCTCACAGATACGCAGTATTTT.

This clone appeared once. The chain uses TRBV4-2 and TRBJ2-1; no reliable D call. The germline V gene has CDR1 LGHNA and CDR2 YNFKEQ. The CDR3 runs 14 residues. The V and J ends lost 1 base and 5 bases respectively, with 9 bases between them. CDR3 region: CASSQGLADNEQFF. Written as DNA, the CDR3 is TGTGCCAGCAGCCAAGGACTCGCAGACAATGAGCAGTTCTTC.